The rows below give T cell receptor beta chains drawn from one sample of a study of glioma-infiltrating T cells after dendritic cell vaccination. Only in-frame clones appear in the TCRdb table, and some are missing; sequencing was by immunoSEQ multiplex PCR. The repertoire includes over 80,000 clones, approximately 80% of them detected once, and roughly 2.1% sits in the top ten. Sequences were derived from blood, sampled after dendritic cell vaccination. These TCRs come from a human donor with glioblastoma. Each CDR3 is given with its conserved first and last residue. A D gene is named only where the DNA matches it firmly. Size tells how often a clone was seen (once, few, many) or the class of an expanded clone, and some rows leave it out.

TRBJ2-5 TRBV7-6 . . CASSPEAAAETQYF TGTGCCAGCAGCCCCGAGGCAGCAGCCGAGACCCAGTACTTC
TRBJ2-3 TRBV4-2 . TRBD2 CASSQEGSGGPTDTQYF TGTGCCAGCAGCCAAGAAGGTAGCGGGGGCCCCACAGATACGCAGTATTTT
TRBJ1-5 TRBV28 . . CASSLGLAGGNQPQHF TGTGCCAGCAGTTTAGGCCTAGCAGGGGGCAATCAGCCCCAGCATTTT
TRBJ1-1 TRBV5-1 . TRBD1 CASSWGQANTEAFF TGCGCCAGCAGCTGGGGACAGGCGAACACTGAAGCTTTCTTT
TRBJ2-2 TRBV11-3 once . CASSLVGTLTGELFF TGTGCCAGCAGCTTAGTCGGTACTCTCACCGGGGAGCTGTTTTTT
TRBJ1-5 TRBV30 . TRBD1 CAWSPLGRGRRRVYQHF TGTGCCTGGAGTCCCCTCGGGAGGGGGCGCCGACGGGTGTACCAGCATTTT
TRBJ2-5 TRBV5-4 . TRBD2 CASSGGEGLAEETQYF TGTGCCAGCAGCGGGGGGGAGGGACTAGCGGAAGAGACCCAGTACTTC
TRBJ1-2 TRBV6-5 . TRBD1 CASRDTGASSYGYTF TGTGCCAGCAGGGACACAGGGGCGTCAAGCTATGGCTACACCTTC
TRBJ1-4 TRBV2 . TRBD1 CASSRRLTGSVNEKLFF TGTGCCAGCAGCCGCAGATTGACAGGGTCGGTCAATGAAAAACTGTTTTTT
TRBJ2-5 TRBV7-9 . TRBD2 CASSRTGTSEEETQYF TGTGCCAGCAGCAGAACCGGGACTAGCGAAGAGGAGACCCAGTACTTC
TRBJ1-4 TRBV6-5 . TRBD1 CASTETGGEKLFF TGTGCCAGCACCGAGACAGGGGGTGAAAAACTGTTTTTT
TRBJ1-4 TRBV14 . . CASSQGQFEKLFF TGTGCCAGCAGCCAAGGACAATTTGAAAAACTGTTTTTT
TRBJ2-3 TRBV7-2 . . CASSLWMRDTQYF TGTGCCAGCAGCTTATGGATGCGGGATACGCAGTATTTT
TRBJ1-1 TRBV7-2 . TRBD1 CASSKEQGWPEAFF TGTGCCAGCAGCAAAGAACAGGGGTGGCCTGAAGCTTTCTTT
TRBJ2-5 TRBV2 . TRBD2 CASRGRALEGETQYF TGTGCCAGCAGGGGGAGGGCCCTCGAGGGGGAGACCCAGTACTTC
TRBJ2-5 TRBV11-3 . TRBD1 CASSDRTGAYGETQYF TGTGCCAGCAGTGATAGGACAGGGGCCTATGGGGAGACCCAGTACTTC
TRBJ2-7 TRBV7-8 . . CASSWNLAREQYF TGTGCCAGCAGCTGGAATCTAGCGCGGGAGCAGTACTTC
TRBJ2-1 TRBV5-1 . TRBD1 CASSLRDRATSSYNEQFF TGCGCCAGCAGCTTGCGAGACAGGGCTACGTCGTCCTACAATGAGCAGTTCTTC
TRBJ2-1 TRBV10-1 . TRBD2 CASSDLGTSGSNEQFF TGCGCCAGCAGTGATCTAGGGACTAGCGGGAGCAATGAGCAGTTCTTC
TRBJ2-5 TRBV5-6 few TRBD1 CASSFRQGKETQYF TGTGCCAGCAGCTTCCGACAGGGAAAAGAGACCCAGTACTTC
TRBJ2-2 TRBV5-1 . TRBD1 CASRKGTGNTGELFF TGCGCCAGCAGGAAAGGGACAGGGAACACCGGGGAGCTGTTTTTT
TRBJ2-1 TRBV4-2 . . CASSQDMGLEQFF TGTGCCAGCAGCCAAGACATGGGACTTGAGCAGTTCTTC
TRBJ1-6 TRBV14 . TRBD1 CASSHGGTGHSPLHF TGTGCCAGCAGCCACGGAGGGACAGGGCATTCACCCCTCCACTTT
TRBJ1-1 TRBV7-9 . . CASSLRDIQNTEAFF TGTGCCAGCAGCTTAAGGGACATCCAGAACACTGAAGCTTTCTTT
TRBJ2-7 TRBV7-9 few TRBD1 CASSSGQGRDEQYF TGTGCCAGCAGCTCGGGACAGGGGAGGGACGAGCAGTACTTC
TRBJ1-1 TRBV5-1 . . CASSLALAGRNTEAFF TGCGCCAGCAGCTTGGCCCTGGCAGGGCGGAACACTGAAGCTTTCTTT
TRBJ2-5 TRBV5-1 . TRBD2 CASSLGSGDQETQYF TGCGCCAGCAGCTTAGGTAGCGGGGATCAAGAGACCCAGTACTTC
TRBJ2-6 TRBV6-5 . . CASRRESGANVLTF TGTGCCAGCCGTAGAGAATCTGGGGCCAACGTCCTGACTTTC
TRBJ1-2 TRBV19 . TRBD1 CASSPRDRGGYGYTF TGTGCCAGTAGTCCCCGGGACAGGGGGGGATATGGCTACACCTTC
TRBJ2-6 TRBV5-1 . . CASSLKSSGANVLTF TGCGCCAGCAGCTTAAAGAGCTCTGGGGCCAACGTCCTGACTTTC
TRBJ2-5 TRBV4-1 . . CASSQESTTETQYF TGCGCCAGCAGCCAAGAGAGCACCACAGAGACCCAGTACTTC
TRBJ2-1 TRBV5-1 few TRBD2 CASSPRTSGINEQFF TGCGCCAGCAGCCCAAGGACTAGCGGGATCAATGAGCAGTTCTTC
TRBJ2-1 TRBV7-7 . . CASSPQGSSYNEQFF TGTGCCAGCAGCCCGCAGGGCAGCTCCTACAATGAGCAGTTCTTC
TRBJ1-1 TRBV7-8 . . CASSLGDISRGAFF TGTGCCAGCAGCTTAGGGGACATATCACGGGGAGCTTTCTTT
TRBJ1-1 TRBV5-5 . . CASGRDTGMRSTEAFF TGTGCCAGCGGCCGCGATACAGGGATGAGGAGCACTGAAGCTTTCTTT
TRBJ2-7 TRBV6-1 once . CASSERGEQYF TGTGCCAGCAGTGAAAGGGGCGAGCAGTACTTC
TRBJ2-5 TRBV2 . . CASSRTDQETQYF TGTGCCAGCAGCCGGACTGACCAAGAGACCCAGTACTTC
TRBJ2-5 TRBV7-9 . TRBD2 CASSPTSGSFQYF TGTGCCAGCAGCCCGACTAGCGGGAGTTTCCAGTACTTC
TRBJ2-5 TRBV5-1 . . CASSLAGLFQETQYF TGCGCCAGCAGCTTGGCAGGTCTATTCCAAGAGACCCAGTACTTC
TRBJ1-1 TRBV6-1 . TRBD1 CASAKGTVNTEAFF TGTGCCAGCGCCAAGGGGACAGTCAACACTGAAGCTTTCTTT
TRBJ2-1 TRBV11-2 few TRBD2 CASSPTSGSYNEQFF TGTGCCAGCAGCCCGACTAGCGGATCCTACAATGAGCAGTTCTTC